Listed here are 28 T cell receptor beta chains from one sample, sequenced in a study of identifying expanded T cells in peripheral blood. Only in-frame clones appear in the TCRdb table, and some are missing; sequencing was by immunoSEQ multiplex PCR. The table records 85,000 to 90,000 clones, 75% to 90% of them present only once. Source material: blood. The receptors come from a person aged 18-70 years in good health.

In its sample, this clone was seen a few times. V usage is TRBV4-3 and J usage is TRBJ2-3; 8 bases fit TRBD1. Trimming took 1 base from V and 1 from J; bases not matched to a gene: 1. This CDR3 has 15 residues. The germline gives CDR1 LGHNA, CDR2 YSLEER. CDR3 loop: CASSQVDRGTDTQYF. The CDR3 DNA reads TGCGCCAGCAGCCAAGTGGACAGGGGCACAGATACGCAGTATTTT.

This sequence joins TRBV9 and TRBJ2-3; D is ambiguous. Germline CDR1 SGDLS, CDR2 YYNGEE. The CDR3 has 14 amino acids. With 2 bases removed from V and 4 bases from J, the gap between germline ends came to 11 bases. The CDR3 DNA follows: TGTGCCAGCAGCGTTGGAAATACGCCAGATACGCAGTATTTT. Amino acids: CASSVGNTPDTQYF.

The J gene is TRBJ1-1, the V gene TRBV20-1; D is unresolved. CDR1 is DFQATT, CDR2 SNEGSKA, per germline (reference sequence). The length of the CDR3 is 11 residues. CDR3 in amino acids: CSYRHGTEAFF. As DNA, the CDR3 is TGCAGCTACCGGCACGGCACTGAAGCTTTCTTT.

The chain joins TRBV7-3 to TRBJ1-1; the D gene is possibly TRBD1 (5 bases). The V gene's germline CDR1 is SGHTA and CDR2 FQGTGA. Trimming took 5 bases from V and 1 from J, leaving 8 bases between them. The CDR3 is 13 amino acids. The CDR3 reads CASSPGGNTEAFF. The CDR3 DNA reads TGTGCCAGCAGCCCCGGGGGGAACACTGAAGCTTTCTTT.

DNA for the CDR3: TGTGCCAGCAGCCGTCTCATAAACACTGAAGCTTTCTTT. This sequence encodes CASSRLINTEAFF. V and J are TRBV5-6 and TRBJ1-1; D not certain. The V end lost 4 bases, the J end lost 2 bases, and 9 bases lay between the germline ends. The CDR3 consists of 13 residues. The germline CDR1 and CDR2 sequences are SGHDT and YYEEEE.

The chain couples TRBV7-9 to TRBJ2-7; the match to TRBD2 covers 7 bases. V lost 5 bases, J lost 0 bases, and 10 bases stayed unmatched. Germline CDR1 is SEHNR and CDR2 is FQNEAQ (reference sequence). The CDR3 is 16 residues long. The CDR3 here is CASSAPRGGVSYEQYF. CDR3 bases: TGTGCCAGCAGCGCGCCCCGGGGAGGGGTCTCCTACGAGCAGTACTTC.

The chain links TRBV2 to TRBJ1-2; the D is unclear. Germline CDR1 SNHLY, CDR2 FYNNEI. This CDR3 contains 11 residues. Trimming took 6 bases from V and 4 from J, leaving 6 bases between them. CDR3 protein: CASSPRYGYTF. The CDR3 DNA sequence: TGTGCCAGCAGCCCCCGCTATGGCTACACCTTC.

This rearrangement joins TRBV18 to TRBJ2-3; tentatively, D is TRBD1 (5 bases). Per the germline V gene, CDR1 is KGHSH and CDR2 is LQKENI. This CDR3 is 15 amino acids long. Trimming removed 4 bases at V and 1 base at J, with 12 bases between. The CDR3 bases are TGTGCCAGCTCACTACAGGTTAGGGGCACAGATACGCAGTATTTT. It codes for CASSLQVRGTDTQYF.

The chain uses TRBV7-6 and TRBJ2-5, with no clear D. The V and J ends lost 5 bases and 5 bases respectively, with 9 bases between them. Germline V gene sequence: CDR1 SGHVS, CDR2 FNYEAQ. CDR3 length: 12 residues. The CDR3 is CASSQPRETQYF. The CDR3 DNA is TGTGCCAGCAGCCAACCCCGGGAGACCCAGTACTTC.

The CDR3 bases are TGCGCCAGCAGTGTTAACAGGGCCGGGGAGCTGTTTTTT. Its protein product is CASSVNRAGELFF. This chain uses TRBV10-1 with TRBJ2-2; possible D gene TRBD1, 6 bases. Per the germline V gene, CDR1 is WNHNN and CDR2 is SYGVQD (reference sequence). V dropped 4 bases and J dropped 6 bases, with 9 bases sitting between them. The CDR3 loop spans 13 amino acids.

This clone showed up just once. The chain uses TRBV5-5 and TRBJ2-5; the D is unclear. Germline lookup yields CDR1 SGHKS and CDR2 YYEKEE (reference sequence). CDR3 length: 15 amino acids. Trimming pared 4 bases from V and 2 bases from J, leaving 15 bases between. The CDR3 nucleotides are TGTGCCAGCAGCACCCTTGATATGGCACAAGAGACCCAGTACTTC. Protein: CASSTLDMAQETQYF.

This chain connects TRBV30 to TRBJ2-1; D may be TRBD1 (5 bases). Deletions cut 2 bases from V and 9 bases from J, with 17 bases between. Germline V gives CDR1 GTSNPN, CDR2 SVGIG (reference sequence). The CDR3 has 14 amino acids. DNA for the CDR3: TGTGCCTGGAGTCGGGCACAGGTGGGGTTTGAGCAGTTCTTC. The encoded protein is CAWSRAQVGFEQFF.

This clone came up a few times. This chain uses TRBV30 with TRBJ1-5; 8 nucleotides align to TRBD1. Germline V gives CDR1 GTSNPN, CDR2 SVGIG (reference sequence). The CDR3 totals 16 residues. V lost 2 bases, J lost 1 base, and 7 bases stayed unmatched. The CDR3: CAWSYGTGTSNQPQHF. In DNA form, the CDR3 reads TGTGCCTGGAGTTACGGGACAGGCACCAGCAATCAGCCCCAGCATTTT.

This chain links TRBV7-9 with TRBJ2-3; TRBD2 matches at 11 bases. CDR1 is SEHNR and CDR2 is FQNEAQ in the germline V gene (reference sequence). The CDR3 is 15 residues long. The V and J ends lost 8 bases and 2 bases, in that order; junction bases with no gene match: 6. CDR3: CASVRLAGLTDTQYF. The CDR3 nucleotides are TGTGCCAGCGTCCGACTAGCGGGGCTCACAGATACGCAGTATTTT.

CDR3 sequence: CASSKAVWDRDSPLHF. For the CDR3, the DNA is TGTGCCAGCAGCAAAGCTGTTTGGGACAGGGACTCACCCCTCCACTTT. The chain employs TRBV21-1 and TRBJ1-6; TRBD1, as called in the table, went unchecked against the DNA. TRBV21-1 is flagged as a pseudogene. This CDR3 region has 16 residues.

The rearrangement joins TRBV6-5 to TRBJ1-2; D is undetermined. The CDR3 covers 15 residues. V was cut by 5 bases and J by 5 bases, with 18 bases left in between. The germline CDR1 and CDR2 sequences are MNHEY and SVGAGI. The CDR3 sequence: CASSPQTGLSYGYTF. CDR3 DNA sequence: TGTGCCAGCAGTCCCCAGACGGGATTGTCTTATGGCTACACCTTC.

The chain recombines TRBV2 with TRBJ1-2; TRBD1 matches at 7 bases. Per germline, CDR1 SNHLY and CDR2 FYNNEI. The CDR3 spans 15 residues. The trim removed 2 bases at V and 9 bases at J, leaving 12 bases unmatched. CDR3: CASSERGQTGTSYTF. As DNA, the CDR3 is TGTGCCAGCAGTGAAAGGGGACAGACAGGGACGAGCTACACCTTC.

The chain employs TRBV6-1 and TRBJ2-7; 7 nucleotides agree with TRBD1. The germline V gene has CDR1 MNHNS and CDR2 SASEGT. The CDR3 consists of 14 residues. V shed 7 bases, J shed 0 bases, and the junction held 6 bases outside the gene matches. The CDR3 here is CASKPGQSSYEQYF. CDR3 nucleotide sequence: TGTGCCAGCAAACCGGGACAGAGCTCCTACGAGCAGTACTTC.

This chain uses TRBV12-5 with TRBJ1-2; D is unclear. V was clipped by 11 bases and J by 8 bases, with 21 bases between them. CDR3 size: 13 residues. Germline V lookup: CDR1 LGHNT, CDR2 FRNRAP. CDR3 region: CAAPRNSHTGYTF. CDR3 DNA sequence: TGTGCTGCCCCTCGGAACTCGCACACGGGCTACACCTTC.

The chain uses TRBV19 and TRBJ1-3; D gene unclear. This CDR3 has 14 residues. Between the trimmed V and J ends, which lost 8 bases and 0 bases, there was a span of 11 bases. In germline, CDR1 is LNHDA, CDR2 SQIVND (reference sequence). The CDR3 loop reads CASRQSGSGNTIYF. The CDR3 nucleotides are TGTGCCAGTCGCCAGTCGGGCTCTGGAAACACCATATATTTT.

This sequence joins TRBV19 and TRBJ1-1, with D perhaps matching TRBD1 (6 bases). Germline CDR1 LNHDA, CDR2 SQIVND (reference sequence). The CDR3 loop spans 15 amino acids. Trimming left V 6 bases short and J 5 bases short, with 19 bases between. The CDR3 coding sequence is TGTGCCAGTAGATTGGGGTTCGGGGGCCGAACTGAAGCTTTCTTT. Translation gives CASRLGFGGRTEAFF.

J is TRBJ1-2 and V is TRBV18; no reliable D call. The CDR3 loop spans 12 amino acids. The V and J ends lost 3 bases and 8 bases respectively, with 10 bases between them. Germline V lookup: CDR1 KGHSH, CDR2 LQKENI. The CDR3 DNA reads TGTGCCAGCTCACCCGGTCCTGGAGGCTACACCTTC. Its translation: CASSPGPGGYTF.

The chain combines TRBV7-8 with TRBJ1-1; 7 bases are a match to TRBD1. CDR3 length equals 14 residues. CDR1 and CDR2 (germline): SGHVS, FQNEAQ. The trim removed 3 bases at V and 0 bases at J, leaving 1 base unmatched. CDR3 loop: CASSFTGVNTEAFF. The CDR3, as DNA: TGTGCCAGCAGCTTTACAGGGGTGAACACTGAAGCTTTCTTT.

V usage is TRBV7-9 and J usage is TRBJ1-1; unclear D gene. CDR3 size: 13 residues. Trimming took 6 bases from V and 1 from J, leaving 9 bases between them. CDR1 and CDR2 (germline): SEHNR, FQNEAQ (reference sequence). CDR3 in DNA: TGTGCCAGCAGTCTCGAGGAGAACACTGAAGCTTTCTTT. It encodes CASSLEENTEAFF.

A single count supports this clone. The chain is built from TRBV7-2 and TRBJ2-5; D is unclear. V was pared by 4 bases and J by 5 bases, with 17 bases between. Germline V lookup: CDR1 SGHTA, CDR2 FQGNSA. The CDR3 has 15 residues. CDR3 DNA: TGTGCCAGCAGCTCCCCCCCGAGTCTCCCGGAGACCCAGTACTTC. It codes for CASSSPPSLPETQYF.

The gene calls are TRBV11-1 and TRBJ2-4; D remains ambiguous. V was pared by 5 bases and J by 0 bases, with 8 bases between. This CDR3 region has 14 residues. CDR1 and CDR2 (germline): SGHAT, FQDESV (reference sequence). CDR3 sequence reads: CASSAGVAKNIQYF. Written as DNA, the CDR3 is TGTGCCAGCAGCGCAGGAGTAGCCAAAAACATTCAGTACTTC.

The chain couples TRBV5-1 to TRBJ1-6; D is possibly TRBD1 (6 bases). Trimming shortened V by 4 bases and J by 9 bases, and 17 bases separated the two germline ends. Germline V gives CDR1 SGHRS, CDR2 YFSETQ. There are 15 residues in the CDR3. The CDR3 reads CASSPRQDGGSPLHF. The CDR3 region has the DNA TGCGCCAGCAGCCCCCGACAGGACGGCGGTTCACCCCTCCACTTT.

The CDR3 nucleotides read TGTGCCAGCAGCCTCACATCCGGGGTCGGAAACACCATATATTTT. Protein sequence: CASSLTSGVGNTIYF. The chain links TRBV2 to TRBJ1-3; D gene uncertain. CDR1 is SNHLY, CDR2 FYNNEI, per germline. This CDR3 region has 15 residues. V dropped 6 bases and J dropped 4 bases, with 16 bases sitting between them.